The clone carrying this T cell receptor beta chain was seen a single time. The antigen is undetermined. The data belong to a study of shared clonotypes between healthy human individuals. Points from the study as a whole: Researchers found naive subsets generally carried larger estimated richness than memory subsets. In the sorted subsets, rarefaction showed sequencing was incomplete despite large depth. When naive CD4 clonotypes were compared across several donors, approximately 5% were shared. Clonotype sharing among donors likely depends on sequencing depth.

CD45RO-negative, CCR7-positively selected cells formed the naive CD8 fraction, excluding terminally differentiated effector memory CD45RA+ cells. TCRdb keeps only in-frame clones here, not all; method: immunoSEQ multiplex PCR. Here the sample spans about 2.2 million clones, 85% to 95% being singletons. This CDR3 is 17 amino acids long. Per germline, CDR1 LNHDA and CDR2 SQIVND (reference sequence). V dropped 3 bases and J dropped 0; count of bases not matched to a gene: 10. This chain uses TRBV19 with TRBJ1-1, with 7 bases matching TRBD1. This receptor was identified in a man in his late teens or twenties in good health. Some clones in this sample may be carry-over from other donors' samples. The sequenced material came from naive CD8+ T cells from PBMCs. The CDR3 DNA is TGTGCCAGTAGTATCAAAGGACAGGAGACTCTGAACACTGAAGCTTTCTTT. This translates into CASSIKGQETLNTEAFF.